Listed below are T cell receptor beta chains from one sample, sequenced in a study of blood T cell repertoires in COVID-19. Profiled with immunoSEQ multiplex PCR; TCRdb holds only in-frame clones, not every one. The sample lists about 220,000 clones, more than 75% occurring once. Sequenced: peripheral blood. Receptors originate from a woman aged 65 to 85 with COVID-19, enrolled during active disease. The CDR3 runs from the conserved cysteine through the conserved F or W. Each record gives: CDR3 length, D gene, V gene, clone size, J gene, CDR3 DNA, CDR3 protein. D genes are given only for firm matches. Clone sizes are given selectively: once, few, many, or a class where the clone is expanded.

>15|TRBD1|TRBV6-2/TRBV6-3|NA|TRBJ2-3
TGTGCCAGCAGCTCGGGACAGCAACGCACAGATACGCAGTATTTT
CASSSGQQRTDTQYF
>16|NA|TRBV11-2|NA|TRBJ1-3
TGTGCCAGCAGCTTACAGGGAACGGGAGCTGGAAACACCATATATTTT
CASSLQGTGAGNTIYF
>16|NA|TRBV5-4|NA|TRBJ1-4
TGTGCCAGCAGCTCCGGAGGGGTGGTCCCATGGGAAAAACTGTTTTTT
CASSSGGVVPWEKLFF
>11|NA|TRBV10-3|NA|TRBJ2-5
TGTGCCTCCCAGGCCGAAGAGACCCAGTACTTC
CASQAEETQYF
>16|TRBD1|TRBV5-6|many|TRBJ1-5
TGTGCCAGCAGTCTTACAGGGGCTCTGGGCAATCAGCCCCAGCATTTT
CASSLTGALGNQPQHF
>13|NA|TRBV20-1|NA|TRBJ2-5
TGCAGTGCTAGTTGGCTCCCTCAAGAGACCCAGTACTTC
CSASWLPQETQYF
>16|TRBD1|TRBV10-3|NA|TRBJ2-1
TGTGCCATCAGTGACCAGAGGGACAGGGGCCACAATGAGCAGTTCTTC
CAISDQRDRGHNEQFF
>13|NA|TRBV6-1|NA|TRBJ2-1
TGTGCCAGCAGTGAGGACTCTTGGAATGAGCAGTTCTTC
CASSEDSWNEQFF
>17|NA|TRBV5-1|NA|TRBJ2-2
TGCGCCAGCAGCTTGGTGGGGACACTCGCGAACACCGGGGAGCTGTTTTTT
CASSLVGTLANTGELFF
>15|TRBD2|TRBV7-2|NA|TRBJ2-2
TGTGCCAGCAGCTCGACGGGACTAGCCGCCGGGGAGCTGTTTTTT
CASSSTGLAAGELFF
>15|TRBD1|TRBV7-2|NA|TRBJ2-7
TGTGCCAGCAGCATCGGGACAGGGACCCCCTACGAGCAGTACTTC
CASSIGTGTPYEQYF
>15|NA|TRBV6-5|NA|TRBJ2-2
TGTGCCAGCAGCCGGGCAGGGATGATTCCCGGGGAGCTGTTTTTT
CASSRAGMIPGELFF
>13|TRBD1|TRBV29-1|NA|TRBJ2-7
TGCAGCGTTTGGGACAGGGGGAACTACGAGCAGTACTTC
CSVWDRGNYEQYF
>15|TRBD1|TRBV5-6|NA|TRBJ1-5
TGTGCCAGCAGCTGGGGGACAGGTAGGAATCAGCCCCAGCATTTT
CASSWGTGRNQPQHF
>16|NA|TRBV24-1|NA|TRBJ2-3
TGTGCCACCAGTGAGCTGGGGCAGGGAAACACAGATACGCAGTATTTT
CATSELGQGNTDTQYF
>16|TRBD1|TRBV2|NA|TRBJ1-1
TGTGCCAGCACCCTTATGGGGGGACAGGTGAACACTGAAGCTTTCTTT
CASTLMGGQVNTEAFF
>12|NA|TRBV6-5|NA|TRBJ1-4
TGTGCCAGCAGGACCGGGACAAGAGAACTGTTTTTT
CASRTGTRELFF
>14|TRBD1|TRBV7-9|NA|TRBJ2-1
TGTGCCAGCAGCTCGAGGACAGGGGCCAATGAGCAGTTCTTC
CASSSRTGANEQFF
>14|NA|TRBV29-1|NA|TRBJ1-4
TGCAGCGTTAAACAGGGAGCAACTAATGAAAAACTGTTTTTT
CSVKQGATNEKLFF
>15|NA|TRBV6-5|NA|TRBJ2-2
TGTGCCAGCAATCCGGGGACATTGGGGTCCGGGGAGCTGTTTTTT
CASNPGTLGSGELFF
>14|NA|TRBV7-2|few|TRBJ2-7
TGTGCCAGCAGCTTAGGCAGGGCCCTCTACGAGCAGTACTTC
CASSLGRALYEQYF
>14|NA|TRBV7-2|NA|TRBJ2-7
TGTGCCAGCAGCCTACTGGTCCAGGCTAGCACAACTATCTTC
CASSLLVQASTTIF
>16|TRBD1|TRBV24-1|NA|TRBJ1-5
TGTGCCACCAGTGACACCGGACAGGGGAAGGACCAGCCCCAGCATTTT
CATSDTGQGKDQPQHF
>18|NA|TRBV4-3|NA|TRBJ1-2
TGCGCCAGCAGCCAAGATTTGGGTGGGGCAGAAGTAAACTATGGCTACACCTTC
CASSQDLGGAEVNYGYTF
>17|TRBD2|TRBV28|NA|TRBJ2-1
TGTGCCAGCAGTTTAGGGGGTAGCGGGACCTTTGGGGATGAGCAGTTCTTC
CASSLGGSGTFGDEQFF
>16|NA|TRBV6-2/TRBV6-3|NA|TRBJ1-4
TGTGCCAGCAGTTACCAGGCAGGGGCTCCGTGGGAAAAACTGTTTTTT
CASSYQAGAPWEKLFF
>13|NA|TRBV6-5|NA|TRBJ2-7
TGTGCCAGCAGTTACTCCAGGACTGTCGAGCAGTACTTC
CASSYSRTVEQYF
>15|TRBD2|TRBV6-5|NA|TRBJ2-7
TGTGCCAGCAGTTACTCGAAACGGGGGGACTACGAGCAGTACTTC
CASSYSKRGDYEQYF
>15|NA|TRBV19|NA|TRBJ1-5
TGTGCCAGTAGTATTCACTCAAATAGCAATCAGCCCCAGCATTTT
CASSIHSNSNQPQHF
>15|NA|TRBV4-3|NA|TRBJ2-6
TGCGCCAGCAGCCAAGCTTCCTCTGGGGCCAACGTCCTGACTTTC
CASSQASSGANVLTF
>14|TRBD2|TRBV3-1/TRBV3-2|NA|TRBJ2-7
TGTGCCAGCAGTAGACTAGCGGGAGACTACGAGCAGTACTTC
CASSRLAGDYEQYF
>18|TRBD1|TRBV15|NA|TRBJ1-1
TGTGCCACCAGCAGTTCTTTTCAGGGGGTGTTAAGGAACACTGAAGCTTTCTTT
CATSSSFQGVLRNTEAFF
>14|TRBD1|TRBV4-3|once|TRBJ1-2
TGCGCCAGCAGCTACGGACAGGGGAGGAATGGCTACACCTTC
CASSYGQGRNGYTF
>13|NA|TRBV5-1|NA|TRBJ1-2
TGCGCCAGCAAACAGGGAGGGGACTATGGCTACACCTTC
CASKQGGDYGYTF
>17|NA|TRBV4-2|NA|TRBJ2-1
TGTGCCAGCAGCCAAGACGCTAGTTTTTTCTCCTACAATGAGCAGTTCTTC
CASSQDASFFSYNEQFF
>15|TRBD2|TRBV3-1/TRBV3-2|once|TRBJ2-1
TGTGCCAGCAGCCAAGTCGCGGGAGCGGGCAATGAGCAGTTCTTC
CASSQVAGAGNEQFF
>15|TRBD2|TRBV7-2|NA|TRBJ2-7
TGTGCCAGCAGCCCACCGGGACTAGCGGGAGGGCACCGGAGTTTC
CASSPPGLAGGHRSF
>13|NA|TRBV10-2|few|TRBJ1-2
TGCGCCAGCAGTGCCGACAAGAACTATGGCTACACCTTC
CASSADKNYGYTF
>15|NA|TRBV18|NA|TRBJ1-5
TGTGCCAGCTCACCAGACGCCATACTAAATCAGCCCCAGCATTTT
CASSPDAILNQPQHF
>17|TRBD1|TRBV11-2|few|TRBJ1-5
TGTGCCAGCAGCGCGAACACCGGGACAGGGGGTAATCAGCCCCAGCATTTT
CASSANTGTGGNQPQHF
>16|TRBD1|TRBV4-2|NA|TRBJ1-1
TGTGCCAGCAGCCCCGGACAGGGAGGGGAGTACACTGAAGCTTTCTTT
CASSPGQGGEYTEAFF
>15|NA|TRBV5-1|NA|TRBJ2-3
TGCGCCAGCAGCATTGGGACACTACACACAGATACGCAGTATTTT
CASSIGTLHTDTQYF
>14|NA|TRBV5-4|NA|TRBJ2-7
TGTGCCAGCAGCCTTTCGAGGAGATCCTACGAGCAGTACTTC
CASSLSRRSYEQYF
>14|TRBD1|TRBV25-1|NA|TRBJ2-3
TGTGCCAGCAGTCCGGGACAGATCACAGATACGCAGTATTTT
CASSPGQITDTQYF